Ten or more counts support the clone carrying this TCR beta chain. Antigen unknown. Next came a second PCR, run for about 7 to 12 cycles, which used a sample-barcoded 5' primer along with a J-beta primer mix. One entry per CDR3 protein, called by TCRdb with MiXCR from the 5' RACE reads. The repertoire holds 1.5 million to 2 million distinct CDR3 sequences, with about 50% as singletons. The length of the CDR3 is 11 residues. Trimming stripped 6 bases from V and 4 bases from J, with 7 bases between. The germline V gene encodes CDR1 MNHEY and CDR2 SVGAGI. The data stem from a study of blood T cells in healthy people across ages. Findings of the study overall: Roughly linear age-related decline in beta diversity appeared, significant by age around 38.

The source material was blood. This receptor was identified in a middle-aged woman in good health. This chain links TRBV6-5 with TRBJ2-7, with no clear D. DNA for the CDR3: TGTGCCAGCAGAAAAGGGTACGAGCAGTACTTC. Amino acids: CASRKGYEQYF.